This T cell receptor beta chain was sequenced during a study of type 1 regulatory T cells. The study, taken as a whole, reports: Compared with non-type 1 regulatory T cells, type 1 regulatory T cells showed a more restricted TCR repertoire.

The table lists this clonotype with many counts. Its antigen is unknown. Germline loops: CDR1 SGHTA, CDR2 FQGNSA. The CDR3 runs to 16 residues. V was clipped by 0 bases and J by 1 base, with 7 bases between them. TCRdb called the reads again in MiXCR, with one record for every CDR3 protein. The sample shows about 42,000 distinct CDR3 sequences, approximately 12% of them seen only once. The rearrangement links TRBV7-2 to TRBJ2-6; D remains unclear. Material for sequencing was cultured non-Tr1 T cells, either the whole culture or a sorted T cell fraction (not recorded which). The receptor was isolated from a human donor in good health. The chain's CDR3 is CASSLAHSSGANVLTF. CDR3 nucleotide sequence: TGTGCCAGCAGCTTAGCGCACTCGTCTGGGGCCAACGTCCTGACTTTC.